Presented here are 28 T cell receptor beta chains from one specimen sequenced in a study of cytomegalovirus exposure and HLA in healthy donors. Amplification used 60 Vbeta primers and 13 Jbeta primers. Repertoires were generated with immunoSEQ multiplex PCR, while TCRdb's copy carries only in-frame clones and drops some. Here the sample spans about 180,000 clones, about 81% being singletons. Sequencing was performed on PBMCs. The receptors stem from a man aged 35 to 55 in good health and CMV-seronegative.

This rearrangement joins TRBV7-6 to TRBJ2-3; 9 nucleotides line up with TRBD2. CDR1 and CDR2 (germline): SGHVS, FNYEAQ. V lost 2 bases and J lost 3; bases outside the gene matches: 3. This CDR3 has 15 amino acids. The chain's CDR3 is CASSLPAGGTDTQYF. As DNA, the CDR3 is TGTGCCAGCAGCTTACCGGCGGGGGGGACAGATACGCAGTATTTT.

This clone appeared a few times. Relative to the germline gene, one junction end is altered; a read error may explain this. This CDR3 is CASILTGVAGELFF. The DNA for the CDR3 is TGTGCCAGCATCTTGACAGGGGTTGCGGGGGAGCTGTTTTTT. The V gene is TRBV5-6, the J gene TRBJ2-2; TRBD1 agrees at 8 bases. The germline V gene encodes CDR1 SGHDT and CDR2 YYEEEE. The CDR3 sequence is 14 residues long.

This chain links TRBV2 with TRBJ1-5; 11 nucleotides agree with TRBD1. Trimming at V came to 6 bases and at J to 6 bases, leaving 4 bases not matched to a gene. The CDR3 has 14 amino acids. CDR1 and CDR2 (germline): SNHLY, FYNNEI. This CDR3 is CASRTGTGGQPQHF. The CDR3 nucleotides read TGTGCCAGCAGGACCGGGACAGGGGGTCAGCCCCAGCATTTT.

The gene calls are TRBV13 and TRBJ2-3, with 13 positions matching TRBD2. The V gene end was trimmed by 8 bases and the J gene end by 2 bases; junction bases not matched to a gene: 7. Germline CDR1 and CDR2: PRHDT and FYEKMQ (reference sequence). CDR3 length: 16 amino acids. CDR3 region: CASGRLAGGFTDTQYF. CDR3 DNA sequence: TGTGCCAGCGGAAGACTAGCGGGGGGCTTCACAGATACGCAGTATTTT.

There are a few counts of this clone. CDR3 loop: CASSQTQGSYEQYF. The CDR3 DNA reads as TGTGCCAGCAGCCAAACTCAGGGGTCCTACGAGCAGTACTTC. The chain recombines TRBV11-3 with TRBJ2-7, with a tentative D call TRBD1 (6 bases). The CDR3 contains 14 residues. Trimming shortened V by 5 bases and J by 1 base, and 12 bases separated the two germline ends. Germline CDR1 SGHNT, CDR2 YENEEA. The full variable domain, completed using reference TRBV11-3 and TRBJ2-7, is EAGVVQSPRYKIIEKKQPVAFWCNPISGHNTLYWYLQNLGQGPELLIRYENEEAVDDSQLPKDRFSAERLKGVDSTLKIQPAELGDSAVYLCASSQTQGSYEQYFGPGTRLTVT.

V gene TRBV6-5 combines with J gene TRBJ1-2; possible D gene TRBD1, 6 bases. The length of the CDR3 is 12 residues. V lost 10 bases to trimming and J lost 7 bases, with 16 bases between them. The germline gives CDR1 MNHEY, CDR2 SVGAGI. The CDR3 spells CATEFRGFGYTF. The CDR3 coding sequence is TGTGCCACTGAATTCAGGGGTTTTGGCTACACCTTC.

The CDR3 sequence is CASRAQGQLAYGYTF. CDR3 nucleotides: TGTGCCAGCAGGGCCCAGGGGCAATTGGCCTATGGCTACACCTTC. The genes are TRBV5-6 and TRBJ1-2, with a weak D call TRBD1 (6 bases). V gave up 5 bases and J gave up 4 bases, with 18 bases separating them. The CDR3 contains 15 residues. Germline assignment: CDR1 SGHDT and CDR2 YYEEEE.

The chain combines TRBV6-5 with TRBJ2-1, with TRBD2 matching over 7 bases. The length of the CDR3 is 14 residues. Germline values: CDR1 MNHEY, CDR2 SVGAGI. The ends lost 7 bases at V and 2 bases at J; junction bases unmatched: 5. CDR3 protein: CASTEGGTYNEQFF. The DNA for the CDR3 is TGTGCCAGCACAGAGGGAGGGACCTACAATGAGCAGTTCTTC.

In DNA, the CDR3 is TGTGCCAGCAGTTCATACGGGGGGGGCCGTACTGAAGCTTTCTTT. It is translated as CASSSYGGGRTEAFF. This chain connects TRBV27 to TRBJ1-1; D might be TRBD1 (6 bases). Per the germline V gene, CDR1 is MNHEY and CDR2 is SMNVEV (reference sequence). The CDR3 loop spans 15 amino acids. Deletions cut 4 bases from V and 5 bases from J, with 17 bases between.

The J gene is TRBJ1-2, the V gene TRBV5-4; weak D call: TRBD1 (5 bases). The CDR3 runs to 13 residues. The V and J ends lost 3 bases and 4 bases respectively, with 10 bases between them. Germline V gene sequence: CDR1 SGHNT, CDR2 YYREEE (reference sequence). The DNA of the CDR3 is TGTGCCAGCAGCTCAAGCAGGGCCTATGGCTACACCTTC. It specifies CASSSSRAYGYTF. The full variable domain, rest sourced from reference TRBV5-4 and TRBJ1-2, is ETGVTQSPTHLIKTRGQQVTLRCSSQSGHNTVSWYQQALGQGPQFIFQYYREEENGRGNFPPRFSGLQFPNYSSELNVNALELDDSALYLCASSSSRAYGYTFGSGTRLTVV.

The rearrangement joins TRBV5-1 to TRBJ1-1, with a tentative D call TRBD1 (5 bases). The CDR3 spans 13 residues. V lost 0 bases and J lost 10, with 13 bases in between. Looked up from germline, CDR1 is SGHRS and CDR2 is YFSETQ. The CDR3 protein is CASSLGMSGGAFF. CDR3 nucleotide sequence: TGCGCCAGCAGCTTGGGAATGTCGGGGGGAGCTTTCTTT.

The V gene is TRBV28, the J gene TRBJ2-2; TRBD1 matches at 8 bases. The CDR3 is 13 amino acids. Trimming at V came to 10 bases and at J to 8 bases, leaving 9 bases not matched to a gene. CDR1 MDHEN and CDR2 SYDVKM come from the germline V gene. In DNA form, the CDR3 reads TGTGCCACCAGGCAGGGGGCGCGGGGGGAGCTGTTTTTT. Translating it yields CATRQGARGELFF. Full variable domain (missing parts from reference TRBV28 and TRBJ2-2): DVKVTQSSRYLVKRTGEKVFLECVQDMDHENMFWYRQDPGLGLRLIYFSYDVKMKEKGDIPEGYSVSREKKERFSLILESASTNQTSMYLCATRQGARGELFFGEGSRLTVL.

The chain recombines TRBV6-5 with TRBJ1-1, with D tentatively TRBD1 (6 bases). Looked up from germline, CDR1 is MNHEY and CDR2 is SVGAGI. This CDR3 has 14 amino acids. The germline V and J ends were trimmed by 2 bases and 5 bases, with 12 bases remaining between them. CDR3 residues: CASSYKAGETEAFF. CDR3 DNA sequence: TGTGCCAGCAGTTACAAGGCAGGGGAGACTGAAGCTTTCTTT.

J is TRBJ2-1 and V is TRBV19; 10 bases line up with TRBD2. The CDR3 loop spans 15 amino acids. Germline V gives CDR1 LNHDA, CDR2 SQIVND (reference sequence). Trimming at V came to 2 bases and at J to 10 bases, leaving 8 bases not matched to a gene. CDR3 coding DNA: TGTGCCAGTAGTATATTCCTAGCGGGAGCGCAAGAGCAGTTCTTC. Translated, it gives CASSIFLAGAQEQFF.

This sequence joins TRBV10-3 and TRBJ2-5; perhaps TRBD2 as D (6 bases). The germline V gene has CDR1 ENHRY and CDR2 SYGVKD. V lost 10 bases, J lost 1 base, and 13 bases lay in between. The CDR3 spans 13 residues. This CDR3 reads CASQTSLQETQYF. Written as DNA, the CDR3 is TGTGCCAGCCAGACTAGTCTCCAAGAGACCCAGTACTTC.

This clone showed up just a few times. Written as DNA, the CDR3 is TGTGCCAGCAGTGAACACAATAACTATGGCTACACCTTC. Translated, it gives CASSEHNNYGYTF. The chain employs TRBV6-4 and TRBJ1-2; D gene unclear. CDR1 MRHNA and CDR2 SNTAGT come from the germline V gene. The CDR3 has 13 residues. V gave up 3 bases and J gave up 1 base, with 6 bases separating them.

The chain has TRBV5-1 and TRBJ2-5; D is perhaps TRBD2 (5 bases). The germline gives CDR1 SGHRS, CDR2 YFSETQ. The CDR3 contains 13 residues. Trimming took 1 base from V and 4 from J, leaving 8 bases between them. Here the CDR3 reads CASSLNGGETQYF. CDR3 DNA: TGCGCCAGCAGCTTGAACGGAGGAGAGACCCAGTACTTC.

V usage is TRBV5-1 and J usage is TRBJ2-5; 8 bases map to TRBD2. The V gene end was trimmed by 4 bases and the J gene end by 5 bases; junction bases not matched to a gene: 7. The V gene's germline CDR1 is SGHRS and CDR2 YFSETQ. This CDR3 has 14 residues. The CDR3 DNA reads as TGCGCCAGCAGCCCCGGGGGGGGCTCGGAGACCCAGTACTTC. Residues: CASSPGGGSETQYF.

The chain couples TRBV7-8 to TRBJ2-3, with TRBD2 identical over 7 bases. Losses at the gene ends were 2 bases for V and 3 bases for J; bases not matched to a gene: 14. The CDR3 is 18 residues long. Germline CDR1 SGHVS, CDR2 FQNEAQ. This CDR3 reads CASSLHPLGGSRTDTQYF. The CDR3 DNA follows: TGTGCCAGCAGCTTACACCCCCTAGGCGGGAGTAGGACAGATACGCAGTATTTT.

This rearrangement joins TRBV5-4 to TRBJ2-3; 7 bases match TRBD2. Germline lookup yields CDR1 SGHNT and CDR2 YYREEE (reference sequence). Losses at the gene ends were 2 bases for V and 2 bases for J; bases not matched to a gene: 5. The CDR3 loop spans 15 amino acids. The CDR3 sequence: CASSFAGVYTDTQYF. The CDR3 nucleotides read TGTGCCAGCAGCTTCGCGGGGGTATACACAGATACGCAGTATTTT.

J is TRBJ2-5 and V is TRBV28; D not certain. This CDR3 has 14 amino acids. V dropped 3 bases and J dropped 4 bases, with 12 bases sitting between them. From germline, CDR1 is MDHEN and CDR2 SYDVKM. The CDR3: CASSFLDLRETQYF. The CDR3 DNA sequence: TGTGCCAGCAGTTTTCTAGACTTGCGAGAGACCCAGTACTTC.

This rearrangement joins TRBV19 to TRBJ2-4; TRBD1 agrees at 8 bases. The trim removed 5 bases at V and 7 bases at J, leaving 7 bases unmatched. The CDR3 sequence is 14 residues long. The V gene's germline CDR1 is LNHDA and CDR2 SQIVND (reference sequence). The DNA of the CDR3 is TGTGCCAGTAGTGTGACAGGGGATGGGAACATTCAGTACTTC. Translation gives CASSVTGDGNIQYF.

CDR3 in DNA: TGTGCCAGCAGCTCCCGGGACAGGGGGTACAATGAGCAGTTCTTC. Amino acid sequence: CASSSRDRGYNEQFF. The V call is TRBV11-2, the J call TRBJ2-1; 11 bases match TRBD1. The CDR3 spans 15 residues. CDR1 and CDR2 (germline): SGHAT, FQNNGV. After removal of 4 bases from V and 4 bases from J, the junction contained 3 bases not matched to a gene.

This rearrangement joins TRBV7-3 to TRBJ2-2; TRBD2 matches 11 bases. This CDR3 region has 17 residues. J lost 5 bases, V lost 5 bases, and 10 bases had no gene match. Germline CDR1 reads SGHTA; CDR2 reads FQGTGA. The CDR3 region is CASSMTLAGVDTGELFF. The CDR3 nucleotides are TGTGCCAGCAGCATGACACTAGCGGGAGTAGATACCGGGGAGCTGTTTTTT.

The chain uses TRBV6-6 and TRBJ2-1; TRBD2 matches 10 bases. J gave up 4 bases and V 4 bases, and 7 bases lay outside the gene matches. This CDR3 has 16 amino acids. Germline V lookup: CDR1 MNHNY, CDR2 SVGAGI (reference sequence). The DNA of the CDR3 is TGTGCCAGCAGTTCGGGACGGACTAGCGGATACAATGAGCAGTTCTTC. This gives the protein CASSSGRTSGYNEQFF.

This chain connects TRBV9 to TRBJ2-7; 7 bases agree with TRBD2. V shed 7 bases, J shed 6 bases, and the junction held 19 bases outside the gene matches. Germline-derived CDR1 and CDR2 are SGDLS and YYNGEE. There are 16 residues in the CDR3. CDR3 in DNA: TGTGCCAGCGGACCTGGGGGGTGGGAGGGGACGGGCGAGCAGTACTTC. Residues: CASGPGGWEGTGEQYF.

This clone appeared a single time. This chain connects TRBV6-5 to TRBJ2-2, with D possibly matching TRBD1 (6 bases). V lost 6 bases, J lost 7 bases, and 15 bases lay in between. This CDR3 is 14 amino acids long. Germline V lookup: CDR1 MNHEY, CDR2 SVGAGI. The CDR3 region is CASRCTGLHGELFF. The CDR3 coding sequence is TGTGCCAGCAGGTGTACAGGGTTGCACGGGGAGCTGTTTTTT.

This clone was detected a few times. This same CDR3 is encoded by further DNA sequences in the sample. This rearrangement joins TRBV19 to TRBJ2-7; 11 bases are shared with TRBD2. This CDR3 is built from 15 residues. Germline CDR1 and CDR2: LNHDA and SQIVND (reference sequence). The ends lost 7 bases at V and 1 base at J; junction bases unmatched: 6. CDR3: CASKSGTSGSYEQYF. The CDR3 coding sequence is TGTGCCAGTAAGTCCGGGACTAGCGGTTCCTACGAGCAGTACTTC.